One sample yielded the 22 T cell receptor beta chains listed below, sequenced in a study of CD8 T cells in ankylosing spondylitis. These receptors have no identified antigens. TCRdb called the 5' RACE reads again in MiXCR, with one record for every CDR3 protein. The data hold about 220,000 distinct CDR3 sequences, with more than 5.5% observed a single time. Findings and caveats of the study: Seemingly distinctive of ankylosing spondylitis blood was a TCR beta motif formed by eight highly homologous variants.

Sequences were obtained from blood, either unsorted or a sorted T cell fraction (not recorded which). These TCRs come from a male donor with ankylosing spondylitis.

This clonotype came up many times. The chain recombines TRBV6-6 with TRBJ1-1, with TRBD1 identical over 9 bases. Germline assignment: CDR1 MNHNY and CDR2 SVGAGI (reference sequence). V trimming: 6 bases; J trimming: 10 bases; junction bases outside the gene matches: 9. The CDR3 is 13 residues long. CDR3 region: CASRPDRGGLAFF. The CDR3 region has the DNA TGTGCCAGCAGGCCGGACAGGGGCGGATTAGCTTTCTTT.

This clonotype came up many times. This rearrangement joins TRBV29-1 to TRBJ2-1; 9 positions agree with TRBD2. CDR3 length: 15 amino acids. The germline V gene has CDR1 SQVTM and CDR2 ANQGSEA. V lost 3 bases, J lost 10 bases, and 13 bases stayed unmatched. The DNA for the CDR3 is TGCAGCGTTGACTGGGGTAGCGGGAGCGCTCGAGAGCAGTTCTTC. As protein: CSVDWGSGSAREQFF.

The table lists this clonotype with a few counts. This chain joins TRBV7-9 and TRBJ2-2, with 8 bases fitting TRBD1. Germline V gene lookup returns CDR1 SEHNR and CDR2 FQNEAQ (reference sequence). The CDR3 is 16 residues long. J lost 0 bases, V lost 6 bases, and 6 bases had no gene match. The CDR3 coding sequence is TGTGCCAGCAGTCCGCGGGGACAGGCGAACACCGGGGAGCTGTTTTTT. Translated: CASSPRGQANTGELFF.

This clonotype has a count of ten or more. The gene calls are TRBV28 and TRBJ2-1; 7 bases agree with TRBD2. This CDR3 region has 15 residues. With V trimmed by 5 bases and J by 2 bases, 6 bases remained unmatched. Per germline, CDR1 MDHEN and CDR2 SYDVKM. CDR3 DNA sequence: TGTGCCAGCAGTCAAACTAGCGTGACCTACAATGAGCAGTTCTTC. Translated: CASSQTSVTYNEQFF.

This clonotype showed up many times. In DNA, the CDR3 is TGTGCCAGCAGCCAACCGGGGCTGTCCGGGCCCCAGCATTTT. This gives the protein CASSQPGLSGPQHF. The chain carries TRBV4-2 and TRBJ1-5; perhaps TRBD1 as D (5 bases). V lost 2 bases, J lost 9 bases, and 14 bases lay in between. CDR3 size: 14 residues. Germline CDR1 and CDR2: LGHNA and YNFKEQ.

This sequence joins TRBV28 and TRBJ2-7; D not certain. Trimming stripped 3 bases from V and 7 bases from J, with 25 bases between. This CDR3 has 17 residues. Germline V lookup: CDR1 MDHEN, CDR2 SYDVKM. CDR3 protein: CASSFPLLRTESWEQYF. The CDR3, as DNA: TGTGCCAGCAGTTTCCCCCTCCTCCGAACAGAGTCGTGGGAGCAGTACTTC.

The CDR3, as DNA: TGTGCCAGCAGCCAAGATCGGGGTCGCAATCAGCCCCAGCATTTT. This translates into CASSQDRGRNQPQHF. The chain links TRBV3-1 to TRBJ1-5, with unresolved D. The V end lost 0 bases, the J end lost 2 bases, and 8 bases lay between the germline ends. The CDR3 has 15 residues. Per the germline V gene, CDR1 is LGHDT and CDR2 is YNNKEL (reference sequence).

Many counts were recorded for this clonotype. V and J are TRBV29-1 and TRBJ2-7, with D tentatively TRBD1 or TRBD2 (5 bases each). CDR1 SQVTM and CDR2 ANQGSEA come from the germline V gene. The CDR3 runs 10 residues. Trimming removed 7 bases from V and 3 bases from J, with 7 bases in between. The CDR3 spells CSGGDYEQYF. DNA of the CDR3: TGCAGCGGAGGGGACTACGAGCAGTACTTC.

The V and J genes are TRBV11-3 and TRBJ2-7; 10 bases fit TRBD2. The ends lost 2 bases at V and 3 bases at J; junction bases unmatched: 4. The CDR3 is made up of 15 amino acids. The V gene's germline CDR1 is SGHNT and CDR2 YENEEA. CDR3 sequence: CASSLLAGENYEQYF. As DNA, the CDR3 is TGTGCCAGCAGCTTACTAGCGGGGGAAAACTACGAGCAGTACTTC. The full variable domain, in which reference TRBV11-3 and TRBJ2-7 provide the parts outside the CDR3, is EAGVVQSPRYKIIEKKQPVAFWCNPISGHNTLYWYLQNLGQGPELLIRYENEEAVDDSQLPKDRFSAERLKGVDSTLKIQPAELGDSAVYLCASSLLAGENYEQYFGPGTRLTVT.

This clonotype was observed at least ten times. The rearrangement links TRBV11-1 to TRBJ2-2, with 11 bases identical to TRBD1. CDR1 and CDR2 from the germline V gene are SGHAT and FQDESV (reference sequence). Trimming at V came to 5 bases and at J to 4 bases, leaving 12 bases not matched to a gene. CDR3 length: 18 residues. For the CDR3, the DNA is TGTGCCAGCAGCGTTCGGACCTCCGGGACAGGGGGCACCGGGGAGCTGTTTTTT. Its translation is CASSVRTSGTGGTGELFF.

This clonotype showed up many times. The chain combines TRBV11-1 with TRBJ2-1; weak D call: TRBD1 (6 bases). Germline lookup yields CDR1 SGHAT and CDR2 FQDESV (reference sequence). Trimming removed 5 bases at V and 4 bases at J, with 9 bases between. The CDR3 sequence is 13 residues long. The CDR3 here is CASSVGGYNEQFF. In DNA, the CDR3 is TGTGCCAGCAGCGTAGGGGGTTACAATGAGCAGTTCTTC.

The chain couples TRBV6-2 or TRBV6-3 to TRBJ2-7, with TRBD2 matching over 7 bases. This CDR3 has 14 residues. V was pared by 2 bases and J by 0 bases, with 1 base of the junction left unmatched. CDR1 is MNHEY, CDR2 SVGEGT, per germline. CDR3 sequence: CASSYGTTSYEQYF. CDR3 nucleotide sequence: TGTGCCAGCAGTTACGGGACTACCTCCTACGAGCAGTACTTC.

This clonotype was detected many times. The V call is TRBV20-1, the J call TRBJ2-7; D remains unclear. Germline CDR1 DFQATT, CDR2 SNEGSKA (reference sequence). The ends were cut back, 2 bases at V and 2 bases at J, with 10 bases in the middle. The CDR3 runs to 13 residues. CDR3 DNA: TGCAGTGCTAGACGAGACGGTCCCTACGAGCAGTACTTC. Translating gives CSARRDGPYEQYF.

This clonotype has a count of ten or more. This rearrangement joins TRBV10-3 to TRBJ2-5; tentative D call: TRBD2 (5 bases). The CDR3 is 13 amino acids. CDR1 ENHRY and CDR2 SYGVKD come from the germline V gene. V was cut by 0 bases and J by 4 bases, with 6 bases left in between. CDR3 nucleotide sequence: TGTGCCATCAGTGAGTCAGGAGGAGAGACCCAGTACTTC. It specifies CAISESGGETQYF.

This clonotype was found many times. This sequence joins TRBV14 and TRBJ2-1, with 8 bases aligning to TRBD2. The length of the CDR3 is 16 residues. Germline CDR1 is SGHDN and CDR2 is FVKESK. J lost 8 bases, V lost 3 bases, and 12 bases had no gene match. CDR3 residues: CASSHSRAGVGDEQFF. Written as DNA, the CDR3 is TGTGCCAGCAGCCACTCTCGAGCGGGGGTCGGCGATGAGCAGTTCTTC.

This clonotype occurred a few times. This chain connects TRBV23-1 to TRBJ2-7; possibly TRBD2 for D (5 bases). TRBV23-1 is sorted into the ORF group, with uncertain function. V shed 2 bases and J shed 1 base, with 9 bases lying between them. This CDR3 comprises 14 residues. CDR3 DNA: TGCGCCAGCAGTCAAGTGGGCGGGTCCTACGAGCAGTACTTC. Protein: CASSQVGGSYEQYF.

This clonotype was counted at least ten times. The chain couples TRBV12-3 or TRBV12-4 to TRBJ2-7, with TRBD2 identical over 8 bases. V was clipped by 2 bases and J by 4 bases; unmatched bases: 7. CDR3 length: 15 amino acids. The CDR3 sequence: CASSLSNGGEYEQYF. As DNA, the CDR3 is TGTGCCAGCAGTTTATCAAACGGGGGGGAGTACGAGCAGTACTTC.

The sample holds many counts of this clonotype. This chain joins TRBV7-9 and TRBJ2-2; D unclear. Germline-derived CDR1 and CDR2 are SEHNR and FQNEAQ (reference sequence). This CDR3 is 14 amino acids long. Between the trimmed V and J ends, which lost 4 bases and 6 bases, there was a span of 12 bases. Here the CDR3 reads CASSSPTIAGELFF. CDR3 in DNA: TGTGCCAGCAGCTCGCCCACAATCGCCGGGGAGCTGTTTTTT.

This clonotype was seen at least ten times. J is TRBJ1-4 and V is TRBV28; D remains unclear. The V end was cut by 4 bases, the J end by 7 bases, with 4 bases between. The CDR3 consists of 11 residues. Germline V gene lookup returns CDR1 MDHEN and CDR2 SYDVKM. As DNA, the CDR3 is TGTGCCAGCAGTTCGGGTGAAAAACTGTTTTTT. The encoded protein is CASSSGEKLFF.

This chain joins TRBV19 and TRBJ1-5; D is possibly TRBD1 (6 bases). Deletions cut 1 base from V and 1 base from J, with 8 bases between. This CDR3 region has 15 residues. Germline V lookup: CDR1 LNHDA, CDR2 SQIVND (reference sequence). CDR3 sequence (DNA): TGTGCCAGTAGTATAGTTCAGGGGAGCAATCAGCCCCAGCATTTT. It encodes CASSIVQGSNQPQHF.

This clonotype was found many times. The chain employs TRBV7-9 and TRBJ2-7; D is perhaps TRBD2 (6 bases). Trimming cost V 4 bases and J 4 bases, with 11 bases left between them. The CDR3 extends over 13 amino acids. Germline CDR1 and CDR2: SEHNR and FQNEAQ (reference sequence). The CDR3 sequence: CASSSGTLYEQYF. In DNA, the CDR3 is TGTGCCAGCAGCTCCGGGACTCTATACGAGCAGTACTTC.

The genes are TRBV6-5 and TRBJ2-3; possibly TRBD1 for D (5 bases). Trimming pared 5 bases from V and 3 bases from J, leaving 18 bases between. The V gene's germline CDR1 is MNHEY and CDR2 SVGAGI. The CDR3 contains 16 residues. In nucleotides, the CDR3 is TGTGCCAGCAGTAACCCCCTGGGGCGCAAGACAGATACGCAGTATTTT. Protein sequence: CASSNPLGRKTDTQYF.